Presented here are 21 T cell receptor beta chains from one specimen sequenced in a study of T cells in Graves' hyperthyroidism and ophthalmopathy (dated by TCRdb to about 2019). The library was built by means of multiplex PCR. Sequencing took place on an Illumina HiSeq 2000. TCR beta CDR3 regions were amplified from RNA transcripts. A first-round RT-PCR of the TCR CDR3 used the HTBI primer set with the Qiagen OneStep RT-PCR kit. TCRdb took the public reads, trimmed them with fastp at Q25, ran MiXCR for clone calling and kept in-frame beta chains. CDR3 protein duplicates are merged, each entry listing the most common genes and DNA. The sample data list 550,000 to 700,000 distinct CDR3 sequences, and about 43% of these were observed just once. The ten largest clones add up to roughly 19% of the sample. The source material was peripheral blood or thyroid tissue (not recorded which). The receptors originated from an adult woman with Graves' disease, either hyperthyroidism or ophthalmopathy (not recorded which).

The rearrangement joins TRBV4-1 to TRBJ2-7; no clear D gene. Trimming shortened V by 4 bases and J by 0 bases, and 10 bases separated the two germline ends. The CDR3 consists of 14 residues. The V gene's germline CDR1 is MGHRA and CDR2 YSYEKL. The CDR3 DNA follows: TGCGCCAGCAGCCCCCTCACGGACTCCTACGAGCAGTACTTC. Protein sequence: CASSPLTDSYEQYF.

In this sample, this clonotype turned up many times. The chain couples TRBV10-3 to TRBJ2-7; tentatively, D is TRBD1 or TRBD2 (5 bases each). V was pared by 4 bases and J by 2 bases, with 18 bases between. This CDR3 spans 16 amino acids. CDR1 is ENHRY, CDR2 SYGVKD, per germline. Here the CDR3 reads CAISGSIRDGTYEQYF. As DNA, the CDR3 is TGTGCCATCAGTGGGTCAATCCGGGACGGTACCTACGAGCAGTACTTC.

This clonotype was counted ten times or more. The rearrangement joins TRBV12-3 or TRBV12-4 to TRBJ2-7; no firm D call. The CDR3 covers 12 residues. Trimming took 6 bases from V and 9 from J, leaving 15 bases between them. CDR3 DNA: TGTGCCAGCAGCCGACCCTTAGATGCGCAGTACTTC. Its protein is CASSRPLDAQYF.

The chain employs TRBV5-6 and TRBJ1-4; D unclear. This CDR3 spans 15 amino acids. V lost 0 bases to trimming and J lost 8 bases, with 14 bases between them. Germline loops: CDR1 SGHDT, CDR2 YYEEEE. CDR3 in DNA: TGTGCCAGCAGCTTGGGTGGGATTTCCCGGGAAAAACTGTTTTTT. Protein sequence: CASSLGGISREKLFF.

This clonotype has only a few counts. The chain links TRBV7-9 to TRBJ2-7; no clear D. V was clipped by 8 bases and J by 0 bases, with 14 bases between them. CDR1 and CDR2 (germline): SEHNR, FQNEAQ (reference sequence). The CDR3 has 14 residues. This chain's CDR3 is CASSPRESSYEQYF. The CDR3 DNA is TGTGCCAGCTCACCGCGCGAGAGCTCCTACGAGCAGTACTTC.

This clonotype was seen ten or more times. The chain carries TRBV19 and TRBJ1-4; no firm D call. The CDR3 runs to 13 residues. CDR1 LNHDA and CDR2 SQIVND come from the germline V gene (reference sequence). Trimming took 5 bases from V and 4 from J, leaving 8 bases between them. This CDR3 is CASSPNGNEKLFF. The DNA of the CDR3 is TGTGCCAGTAGTCCGAACGGTAATGAAAAACTGTTTTTT.

The rearrangement links TRBV2 to TRBJ2-5, with D perhaps being TRBD1 or TRBD2 (6 bases each). The germline gives CDR1 SNHLY, CDR2 FYNNEI. Trimming cost V 5 bases and J 4 bases, with 17 bases left between them. The CDR3 consists of 15 residues. CDR3 loop: CASSHRGQGTETQYF. CDR3 DNA sequence: TGTGCCAGCAGTCACCGGGGGCAGGGTACAGAGACCCAGTACTTC.

This clonotype was picked up a small number of times. J is TRBJ1-1 and V is TRBV30; D not certain. This CDR3 has 14 residues. CDR1 and CDR2 from the germline V gene are GTSNPN and SVGIG (reference sequence). The V gene lost 2 bases and the J gene lost 4 bases, with 14 bases spanning the gap. The DNA for the CDR3 is TGTGCCTGGAGTCCTTCTATCGTAGCCACTGAAGCTTTCTTT. Translation: CAWSPSIVATEAFF. The complete variable domain, with remaining parts taken from reference TRBV30 and TRBJ1-1, reads SQTIHQWPATLVQPVGSPLSLECTVEGTSNPNLYWYRQAAGRGLQLLFYSVGIGQISSEVPQNLSASRPQDRQFILSSKKLLLSDSGFYLCAWSPSIVATEAFFGQGTRLTVV.

The chain is built from TRBV7-9 and TRBJ1-2; D gene unclear. Germline CDR1 reads SEHNR; CDR2 reads FQNEAQ (reference sequence). Trimming cost V 3 bases and J 4 bases, with 12 bases left between them. This CDR3 is built from 14 residues. CDR3 residues: CASSLPGPVYGYTF. The CDR3 nucleotides read TGTGCCAGCAGCTTGCCTGGACCCGTCTATGGCTACACCTTC.

This rearrangement joins TRBV7-9 to TRBJ1-2, with unresolved D. Looked up from germline, CDR1 is SEHNR and CDR2 is FQNEAQ (reference sequence). The CDR3 sequence is 13 residues long. The V end was cut by 2 bases, the J end by 5 bases, with 9 bases between. The CDR3 spells CASSLRQSYGYTF. The DNA of the CDR3 is TGTGCCAGCAGCTTACGGCAGTCGTATGGCTACACCTTC.

This clonotype was observed many times. V gene TRBV9 combines with J gene TRBJ1-4; the D gene is possibly TRBD1 (5 bases). V shed 3 bases and J shed 0 bases, with 9 bases lying between them. This CDR3 region has 15 residues. Germline assignment: CDR1 SGDLS and CDR2 YYNGEE. CDR3 sequence (DNA): TGTGCCAGCAGCGCCGGACAAGCAACTAATGAAAAACTGTTTTTT. Amino acid sequence: CASSAGQATNEKLFF. Looking up the rest from reference TRBV9 and TRBJ1-4 gives the full variable domain: DSGVTQTPKHLITATGQRVTLRCSPRSGDLSVYWYQQSLDQGLQFLIQYYNGEERAKGNILERFSAQQFPDLHSELNLSSLELGDSALYFCASSAGQATNEKLFFGSGTQLSVL.

The chain recombines TRBV2 with TRBJ1-5, with 8 positions matching TRBD1. Trimming removed 5 bases from V and 2 bases from J; junction bases left unmatched: 11. There are 17 residues in the CDR3. The germline CDR1 and CDR2 sequences are SNHLY and FYNNEI. This chain's CDR3 is CASSSSGTGPRNQPQHF. CDR3 nucleotide sequence: TGTGCCAGCAGTTCGTCTGGGACAGGACCTCGCAATCAGCCCCAGCATTTT.

The chain recombines TRBV28 with TRBJ1-5, with 7 nucleotides matching TRBD1. The CDR3 sequence is 18 residues long. Germline V gene sequence: CDR1 MDHEN, CDR2 SYDVKM. V lost 5 bases to trimming and J lost 1 base; unmatched junction nucleotides: 14. The CDR3 loop is CASSPTETGYGSNQPQHF. CDR3 DNA: TGTGCCAGCAGTCCCACCGAGACAGGGTATGGAAGCAATCAGCCCCAGCATTTT.

A single count supports this clonotype. This chain links TRBV7-2 with TRBJ1-2, with TRBD1 matching 9 bases. In germline, CDR1 is SGHTA, CDR2 FQGNSA. With V trimmed by 6 bases and J by 5 bases, 10 bases remained unmatched. This CDR3 has 15 amino acids. CDR3 loop: CASSRRQGVGYGYTF. CDR3 in DNA: TGTGCCAGCAGTCGCCGACAGGGGGTCGGATATGGCTACACCTTC.

The chain recombines TRBV2 with TRBJ1-6; unclear D gene. This CDR3 region has 15 residues. The V end was cut by 6 bases, the J end by 2 bases, with 11 bases between. Germline values: CDR1 SNHLY, CDR2 FYNNEI. As DNA, the CDR3 is TGTGCCAGCAGGAGCTCACAAGCCTATAATTCACCCCTCCACTTT. Translation gives CASRSSQAYNSPLHF.

The genes are TRBV10-3 and TRBJ1-1, with D possibly being TRBD1 (5 bases). CDR1 ENHRY and CDR2 SYGVKD come from the germline V gene. The CDR3 covers 14 residues. Trimming took 4 bases from V and 4 from J, leaving 13 bases between them. The CDR3 reads CAISAGSVSTEAFF. The CDR3 bases are TGTGCCATCAGTGCAGGGTCGGTGAGCACTGAAGCTTTCTTT.

This clonotype has only one observation. The J gene is TRBJ2-5, the V gene TRBV2, with D maybe TRBD1 (6 bases). Trimming stripped 10 bases from V and 6 bases from J, with 18 bases between. This CDR3 comprises 13 residues. The V gene's germline CDR1 is SNHLY and CDR2 FYNNEI. DNA of the CDR3: TGTGCCACCATCACGGTGGGGGCCCAGACCCAGTACTTC. Translation gives CATITVGAQTQYF.

The V and J genes are TRBV10-3 and TRBJ2-7; D is uncertain. Germline V gene data show CDR1 as ENHRY and CDR2 as SYGVKD. With 6 bases removed from V and 9 bases from J, the gap between germline ends came to 15 bases. CDR3 length: 12 amino acids. Here the CDR3 DNA reads TGTGCCATCAGGGACCAAAACACCGGGCAGTACTTC. As protein: CAIRDQNTGQYF.

Of note for this clonotype: Without the conserved terminal phenylalanine or tryptophan, this CDR3 likely stems from a read error. The DNA is left out, because the CDR3 cannot be placed on it with certainty; the CDR3 is given as TCRdb lists it. The chain carries TRBV10-3 and TRBJ2-5; the DNA was not compared with TRBD1, the D call given in the table. Germline CDR1 ENHRY, CDR2 SYGVKD. The CDR3 is 8 amino acids in total, end residues counted. The CDR3 spells CAISESPG.

In this sample, this clonotype turned up many times. CDR3 region: CASGRTGTGRWTGELFF. CDR3 nucleotide sequence: TGTGCTAGTGGTAGAACCGGGACAGGGCGGTGGACCGGGGAGCTGTTTTTT. The V call is TRBV12-5, the J call TRBJ2-2; 9 bases are a match to TRBD1. The J segment lost 5 bases and the V segment lost 5 bases, leaving 12 bases of the junction unmatched. The CDR3 runs to 17 residues. Germline V gives CDR1 LGHNT, CDR2 FRNRAP.

This chain connects TRBV6-5 to TRBJ2-5; a possible D gene is TRBD1 (6 bases). This CDR3 contains 15 residues. In germline, CDR1 is MNHEY, CDR2 SVGAGI. Trimming shortened V by 0 bases and J by 5 bases, and 13 bases separated the two germline ends. CDR3 bases: TGTGCCAGCAGTTACTCAAGGGGGATGATGGAGACCCAGTACTTC. Residues: CASSYSRGMMETQYF.